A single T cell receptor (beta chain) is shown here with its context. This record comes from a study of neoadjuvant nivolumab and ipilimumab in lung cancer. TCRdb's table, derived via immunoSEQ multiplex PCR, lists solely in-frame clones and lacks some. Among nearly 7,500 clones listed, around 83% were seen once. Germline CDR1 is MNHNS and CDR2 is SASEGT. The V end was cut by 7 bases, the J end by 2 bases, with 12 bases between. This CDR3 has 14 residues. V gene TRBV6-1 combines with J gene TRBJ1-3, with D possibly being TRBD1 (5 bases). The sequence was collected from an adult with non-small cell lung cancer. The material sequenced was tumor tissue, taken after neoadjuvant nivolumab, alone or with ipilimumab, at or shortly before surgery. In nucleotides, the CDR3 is TGTGCCAGCACGCCGACAGTAGCTGGAAACACCATATATTTT. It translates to CASTPTVAGNTIYF.